This entry lists 16 T cell receptor beta chains sequenced from one sample in a study of blood T cell repertoires in COVID-19. The repertoire was sequenced with immunoSEQ multiplex PCR; TCRdb's copy has only in-frame clones and lacks some. The table lists some 220,000 clones, approximately 87% of them singletons. The source material was PBMCs or T cells enriched from blood (not recorded which). These receptors all stem from a woman aged 50 to 60 in a cohort exposed to, infected with or recovered from COVID-19 (not recorded which).

The DNA of the CDR3 is TGTGCCAGCAGTTACTCGCGGGAGACAGTTAACTCCTATAATTCACCCCTCCACTTT. Translating gives CASSYSRETVNSYNSPLHF. The V and J genes are TRBV6-2 or TRBV6-3 and TRBJ1-6; a weak D match, TRBD1 (5 bases). Germline CDR1 and CDR2: MNHEY and SVGEGT. This CDR3 has 19 residues. V lost 0 bases, J lost 0 bases, and 15 bases lay in between.

The CDR3 sequence is CASSLRESQPQHF. The CDR3 coding sequence is TGTGCCAGCAGTTTAAGGGAGTCTCAGCCCCAGCATTTT. V usage is TRBV27 and J usage is TRBJ1-5; no clear D. Deletions cut 2 bases from V and 6 bases from J, with 8 bases between. Germline V gene sequence: CDR1 MNHEY, CDR2 SMNVEV (reference sequence). The CDR3 has 13 amino acids.

This sequence joins TRBV15 and TRBJ1-1; D may be TRBD1 (6 bases). The CDR3 consists of 13 residues. V lost 3 bases to trimming and J lost 5 bases, with 10 bases between them. Germline lookup yields CDR1 LNHNV and CDR2 YYDKDF (reference sequence). The CDR3 nucleotides are TGTGCCACCAGCAGGAGGGGGGGGACTGAAGCTTTCTTT. Translation gives CATSRRGGTEAFF.

The chain carries TRBV10-3 and TRBJ2-3; D is perhaps TRBD1 (5 bases). Germline V gene data show CDR1 as ENHRY and CDR2 as SYGVKD. The CDR3 length is 13 residues. V lost 4 bases to trimming and J lost 0 bases, with 5 bases between them. The CDR3 sequence: CAISAGSTDTQYF. CDR3 DNA: TGTGCCATCAGTGCAGGGAGCACAGATACGCAGTATTTT.

The chain couples TRBV7-3 to TRBJ1-5; 9 nucleotides line up with TRBD1. The CDR3 length is 15 residues. V lost 4 bases, J lost 5 bases, and 6 bases stayed unmatched. Looked up from germline, CDR1 is SGHTA and CDR2 is FQGTGA. In DNA, the CDR3 is TGTGCCAGCAGCTACCGGGACAGGGAAGATCAGCCCCAGCATTTT. The encoded protein is CASSYRDREDQPQHF.

This clone was found a few times. The chain recombines TRBV29-1 with TRBJ2-5; 10 bases match TRBD2. The V gene end was trimmed by 7 bases and the J gene end by 4 bases; junction bases not matched to a gene: 3. Germline CDR1 SQVTM, CDR2 ANQGSEA. This CDR3 spans 12 amino acids. CDR3 DNA sequence: TGCAGCGGACAGCGGGAGGGAGAGACCCAGTACTTC. Translated, it gives CSGQREGETQYF.

This rearrangement joins TRBV9 to TRBJ2-6, with 9 positions matching TRBD2. CDR3 length: 17 amino acids. Germline-derived CDR1 and CDR2 are SGDLS and YYNGEE. The junction had 6 bases not matched to a gene; V was cut back by 3 bases and J by 2 bases. Here the CDR3 reads CASSDPSGNTGANVLTF. The CDR3 nucleotides are TGTGCCAGCAGCGACCCTAGCGGGAACACTGGGGCCAACGTCCTGACTTTC.

This chain uses TRBV4-3 with TRBJ1-1; D may be TRBD1 (6 bases). Germline assignment: CDR1 LGHNA and CDR2 YSLEER. The length of the CDR3 is 13 residues. Trimming removed 3 bases from V and 10 bases from J, with 15 bases in between. The CDR3 is CASSQVPGRGAFF. In DNA, the CDR3 is TGCGCCAGCAGCCAGGTACCGGGCAGGGGAGCTTTCTTT.

The V call is TRBV7-2, the J call TRBJ2-7; TRBD2 agrees at 10 bases. The CDR3 length is 18 residues. After removal of 0 bases from V and 2 bases from J, the junction contained 10 bases not matched to a gene. Germline values: CDR1 SGHTA, CDR2 FQGNSA. This CDR3 reads CASSLAPLAGAKTYEQYF. The CDR3 bases are TGTGCCAGCAGCTTAGCTCCCCTAGCGGGGGCCAAAACCTACGAGCAGTACTTC.

The V gene is TRBV2, the J gene TRBJ1-2; D gene ambiguous. In germline, CDR1 is SNHLY, CDR2 FYNNEI. The CDR3 loop spans 14 amino acids. Trimming took off 3 bases at V and 4 bases at J, with 12 bases between the two ends. CDR3 coding DNA: TGTGCCAGCAGTGATGTCCTAGACTCCTATGGCTACACCTTC. Its translation is CASSDVLDSYGYTF.

This chain uses TRBV19 with TRBJ1-2; TRBD1 matches 8 bases. Germline CDR1 and CDR2: LNHDA and SQIVND (reference sequence). This CDR3 contains 17 residues. The J segment lost 3 bases and the V segment lost 5 bases, leaving 14 bases of the junction unmatched. This CDR3 is CASSAYLGQVDYYGYTF. The CDR3 DNA reads as TGTGCCAGTAGTGCTTATCTGGGACAGGTTGACTACTATGGCTACACCTTC.

The chain combines TRBV30 with TRBJ1-1; maybe TRBD1 (6 bases). CDR1 and CDR2 from the germline V gene are GTSNPN and SVGIG (reference sequence). Trimming left V 7 bases short and J 1 base short, with 16 bases between. The CDR3 extends over 14 amino acids. The CDR3 bases are TGTGCCTTGGTCCCGGGACATAAGAACACTGAAGCTTTCTTT. This sequence encodes CALVPGHKNTEAFF.

The chain has TRBV9 and TRBJ1-5; 10 bases are shared with TRBD1. Germline-derived CDR1 and CDR2 are SGDLS and YYNGEE. This CDR3 has 17 amino acids. V was clipped by 3 bases and J by 0 bases; unmatched bases: 6. The CDR3 region has the DNA TGTGCCAGCAGCGCGGGACAGGGGTTGGGTAGCAATCAGCCCCAGCATTTT. It specifies CASSAGQGLGSNQPQHF.

This sequence joins TRBV29-1 and TRBJ2-7, with 7 bases aligning to TRBD1. CDR1 and CDR2 (germline): SQVTM, ANQGSEA. V shed 6 bases and J 0 bases; nucleotides not matched to a gene: 11. The CDR3 extends over 15 amino acids. The chain's CDR3 is CSVNSGTENSYEQYF. The CDR3 region has the DNA TGCAGCGTCAACTCCGGGACAGAGAACTCCTACGAGCAGTACTTC.

As for this clone: This CDR3 is also generated by other DNA sequences in the sample. The chain has TRBV14 and TRBJ1-2; D is ambiguous. Between the trimmed V and J ends, which lost 4 bases and 2 bases, there was a span of 8 bases. Germline V gene sequence: CDR1 SGHDN, CDR2 FVKESK. This CDR3 contains 13 residues. As DNA, the CDR3 is TGTGCCAGCAGCCTCCTCTCCAACTATGGCTACACCTTC. Translated: CASSLLSNYGYTF.

In DNA, the CDR3 is TGTGCCAGCAGCTTAGCGGGACAGGGGTTCAAAAACATTCAGTACTTC. This encodes CASSLAGQGFKNIQYF. The chain recombines TRBV7-8 with TRBJ2-4, with 10 bases identical to TRBD1. Germline CDR1 reads SGHVS; CDR2 reads FQNEAQ. V lost 0 bases, J lost 3 bases, and 2 bases stayed unmatched. CDR3 length equals 16 residues.